Sequencing of this T cell receptor (beta chain) was carried out in a study of metastatic and nonmetastatic thyroid tumors (dated by TCRdb to about 2020). With respect to the entire study: Repertoires from peripheral blood and from tumor or nodule tissue samples of malignant and benign thyroid patients were compared.

The research as a whole found: TCR beta diversity was reported as significantly higher in malignant tumors than in benign nodules, in both blood and tumor samples.

Trimming at the junction amounts to 4 bases on V and 7 bases on J, and the germline ends lie 17 bases apart. CDR1 and CDR2, looked up from the germline V gene, are MDHEN and SYDVKM. The CDR3 runs 15 residues from the cysteine to the phenylalanine. Kept here is only the CDR3 DNA, which spans 45 bases and is read in frame from base 1. Before undergoing thyroid surgery, none of the patients had been given any kind of treatment. Patient clinical samples collected from the early 2010s to the late 2010s were retrospectively analysed using T-cell receptor beta sequencing. The method behind the library was PCR. Sequenced on an Illumina HiSeq 4000. The TCR beta-chain CDR3 region of each patient was profiled by high-throughput sequencing. As for how the authors treated the data: The researchers built a classifier to tell apart papillary thyroid cancer patients with distant metastasis, based on CDR3 differences among clinicopathological groups. The Shannon index was used to assess repertoire diversity, and the Morisita-Horn index was used to assess tumor-blood repertoire similarity. Clones were called with MiXCR by TCRdb after fastp trimmed the public reads at Q25, and only in-frame beta chains were retained. The V and J calls and clone size come from TCRdb's table, not from the authors' own analysis. This sample gives fewer than 40,000 clones in total; under 40% of them show up just once. The ten biggest clones cover roughly a sixth of the sample.

Remarks on this clone: This clone's antigen is unknown. The sample holds no much larger clone one base away, and base qualities are not on file.

The sequenced sample was tumor tissue. The chain joins TRBV28 to TRBJ2-1, with the D gene tentatively TRBD1 or TRBD2, based on 5 matching bases in each. This clonotype was obtained from a female donor with papillary thyroid cancer or a benign thyroid nodule (not recorded which). Some clones in this sample may be carry-over from other donors' samples. The CDR3 protein is CASSSGTFDLNEQFF. The DNA sequence follows: TGTGCCAGCAGTTCAGGGACGTTCGATTTGAATGAGCAGTTCTTC.